Below, one T cell receptor (beta chain) is given with its context. Methods used by the authors: Estimation of nucleated cell counts was performed using reference gene primer amplification. The method was immunoSEQ multiplex PCR; TCRdb's version includes in-frame clones alone and lacks a portion of them. Clonal size and the V and J genes are those of that table, whereas D and trimming came from the DNA. The sample lists 150,000 to 200,000 clones; approximately 81% were seen once. This entry is derived from a study of blood T cell repertoires in COVID-19. Germline V gene lookup returns CDR1 SGHRS and CDR2 YFSETQ. This CDR3 is built from 12 residues. V dropped 0 bases and J dropped 9 bases, with 9 bases sitting between them.

The TCR comes from a man in his fifties or sixties who had recovered from COVID-19. The source material was PBMCs or T cells enriched from blood (not recorded which). The rearrangement uses TRBV5-1 and TRBJ1-1, with a possible D match to TRBD1 (6 bases). CDR3 nucleotides: TGCGCCAGCAGCTTGGCCGGGGGGCAAGCTTTCTTT. Translated, it gives CASSLAGGQAFF.